This T cell receptor beta chain was sequenced for a study of T-cell memory formation after mild COVID-19. The study's findings and limits: The study detected some responding clones in pre-infection memory, suggesting cross-reactive memory joined.

This clonotype occurred a few times. Its target is not known. The V gene end was trimmed by 6 bases and the J gene end by 0 bases; junction bases not matched to a gene: 6. In germline, CDR1 is MNHEY, CDR2 SVGAGI. The CDR3 covers 15 residues. TCRdb itself ran the 5' RACE reads through MiXCR, one entry per CDR3 protein. The sample includes approximately 580,000 distinct CDR3 sequences, just over 20% of them seen just once. The specimen was PBMCs or a T cell subset sorted from them (not recorded which). The gene calls are TRBV6-5 and TRBJ2-3, with 7 positions matching TRBD2. This TCR derives from an adult woman who had mild COVID-19 (a few samples of this study predate the infection). Cell type and time point are not known. The CDR3 loop reads CASSYGGVSTDTQYF. For the CDR3, the DNA is TGTGCCAGCAGCTATGGGGGGGTAAGCACAGATACGCAGTATTTT.